These 13 T cell receptor beta chains originate from one sample sequenced in a study of technical replicates of blood from a handful of donors. TCRdb keeps only in-frame clones here, not all; method: immunoSEQ multiplex PCR. The data hold 84,000 or so clones, with 93% observed a single time. The sequenced sample was T cells isolated from PBMCs. The source of these receptors is a human donor in good health.

The rearrangement links TRBV29-1 to TRBJ2-3; 12 positions match TRBD2. Per germline, CDR1 SQVTM and CDR2 ANQGSEA. The junction had 6 bases not matched to a gene; V was cut back by 3 bases and J by 2 bases. The CDR3 spans 16 residues. Written as DNA, the CDR3 is TGCAGCGTTGACGGACTAGCGGGACCTTCCACAGATACGCAGTATTTT. The encoded protein is CSVDGLAGPSTDTQYF.

The sample holds one count of this clone. The chain carries TRBV27 and TRBJ2-7, with a possible D match to TRBD1 (5 bases). CDR1 and CDR2 from the germline V gene are MNHEY and SMNVEV (reference sequence). V was trimmed by 1 base and J by 4 bases, leaving 14 bases between them. The CDR3 totals 15 residues. This CDR3 is CASSLYPGHTYEQYF. CDR3 bases: TGTGCCAGCAGTTTATACCCAGGGCATACGTACGAGCAGTACTTC.

This chain joins TRBV20-1 and TRBJ1-2; weak D call: TRBD1 (5 bases). Per the germline V gene, CDR1 is DFQATT and CDR2 is SNEGSKA (reference sequence). This CDR3 is built from 10 residues. Trimming shortened V by 5 bases and J by 8 bases, and 9 bases separated the two germline ends. This CDR3 reads CSAHRLGYTF. The DNA of the CDR3 is TGCAGTGCTCACAGGTTAGGCTACACCTTC.

CDR3 nucleotide sequence: TGTGCCAGTAGTGCCCACGACAGAGCATACGAGCAGTACTTC. Translated: CASSAHDRAYEQYF. J is TRBJ2-7 and V is TRBV19, with a weak D call TRBD1 (5 bases). Germline V lookup: CDR1 LNHDA, CDR2 SQIVND (reference sequence). Trimming took off 5 bases at V and 4 bases at J, with 15 bases between the two ends. This CDR3 has 14 residues.

The chain carries TRBV28 and TRBJ2-5; D remains unclear. The CDR3 consists of 12 residues. V shed 2 bases and J shed 5 bases, with 6 bases lying between them. CDR1 MDHEN and CDR2 SYDVKM come from the germline V gene. The CDR3 bases are TGTGCCAGCAGTTTAGCACGGGAGACCCAGTACTTC. Residues: CASSLARETQYF.

This rearrangement joins TRBV2 to TRBJ1-2; D uncertain. Germline values: CDR1 SNHLY, CDR2 FYNNEI. Trimming took 7 bases from V and 0 from J, leaving 9 bases between them. The CDR3 has 13 amino acids. The CDR3 DNA reads as TGTGCCAGCACCGGGAGGCCTAACTATGGCTACACCTTC. Translating it yields CASTGRPNYGYTF.

This clone showed up just once. The chain combines TRBV5-1 with TRBJ1-3; D is perhaps TRBD1 (5 bases). Germline assignment: CDR1 SGHRS and CDR2 YFSETQ. CDR3 length: 15 residues. V was trimmed by 5 bases and J by 0 bases, leaving 12 bases between them. CDR3 sequence: CASSFSGTSGNTIYF. The CDR3 DNA follows: TGCGCCAGCAGTTTCAGCGGGACCTCTGGAAACACCATATATTTT.

The chain recombines TRBV7-8 with TRBJ1-1; the D is unclear. This CDR3 contains 14 residues. Trimming removed 4 bases from V and 1 base from J, with 10 bases in between. Germline V CDR1 and CDR2: SGHVS, FQNEAQ. CDR3 nucleotides: TGTGCCAGCAGCTCCGAGCGGGGGAACACTGAAGCTTTCTTT. Protein product: CASSSERGNTEAFF.

V is TRBV29-1 and J is TRBJ2-1, with TRBD1 matching over 7 bases. This CDR3 spans 13 amino acids. The junction had 4 bases not matched to a gene; V was cut back by 6 bases and J by 2 bases. Germline loops: CDR1 SQVTM, CDR2 ANQGSEA. This chain's CDR3 is CSVDRSPYNEQFF. The CDR3 nucleotides read TGCAGCGTGGACAGGAGTCCCTACAATGAGCAGTTCTTC.

The genes are TRBV5-4 and TRBJ2-5, with 11 bases matching TRBD2. CDR1 is SGHNT and CDR2 is YYREEE in the germline V gene (reference sequence). With 4 bases clipped from V and 5 bases from J, the junction kept 4 bases outside the gene matches. The CDR3 spans 14 residues. This CDR3 is CASSQLAGVETQYF. DNA for the CDR3: TGTGCCAGCAGCCAACTAGCGGGGGTGGAGACCCAGTACTTC.

The chain has TRBV5-6 and TRBJ2-5; TRBD2 agrees at 8 bases. Per germline, CDR1 SGHDT and CDR2 YYEEEE. This CDR3 spans 15 amino acids. After removal of 5 bases from V and 2 bases from J, the junction contained 8 bases not matched to a gene. CDR3 sequence: CASRIAGKNQETQYF. The CDR3, as DNA: TGTGCCAGCAGAATAGCGGGGAAGAATCAAGAGACCCAGTACTTC.

The gene calls are TRBV13 and TRBJ2-3; D is undetermined. The CDR3 is 13 residues long. The germline gives CDR1 PRHDT, CDR2 FYEKMQ (reference sequence). Trimming cost V 5 bases and J 8 bases, with 14 bases left between them. CDR3 nucleotides: TGTGCCAGCAGCGATCCTACTACCCCTACGCAGTATTTT. Amino acid sequence: CASSDPTTPTQYF.

The chain combines TRBV9 with TRBJ1-2; weak D call: TRBD1 (5 bases). V lost 3 bases and J 4 bases, leaving 19 bases between the germline ends. The CDR3 spans 16 residues. The germline CDR1 and CDR2 sequences are SGDLS and YYNGEE. This CDR3 reads CASSGELGGVPYGYTF. CDR3 nucleotide sequence: TGTGCCAGCAGCGGAGAACTCGGGGGGGTACCCTATGGCTACACCTTC.